Following are 21 T cell receptor beta chains from one sample sequenced in a study of blood T cells in healthy people across ages. Sample-barcoded 5' priming and a J-beta primer mix drove a second PCR of 7 to 11 cycles. TCRdb analysed the 5' RACE reads with MiXCR anew, one entry per CDR3 protein. The sample lists about 1.8 million distinct CDR3 sequences; about 49% were seen once. Material for sequencing was blood. The receptors originated from a middle-aged woman in good health.

This clonotype was seen a handful of times. The CDR3 sequence is CASSLIPTRVAVNEQFF. For the CDR3, the DNA is TGCGCCAGCAGCTTGATCCCCACTCGGGTAGCTGTCAATGAGCAGTTCTTC. This chain uses TRBV5-1 with TRBJ2-1; unclear D gene. The CDR3 is made up of 17 amino acids. With 1 base removed from V and 6 bases from J, the gap between germline ends came to 20 bases. CDR1 is SGHRS and CDR2 is YFSETQ in the germline V gene.

This clonotype was found a few times. The V gene is TRBV4-1, the J gene TRBJ1-2; TRBD1 is a possible D gene (5 bases). Between the trimmed V and J ends, which lost 4 bases and 4 bases, there was a span of 13 bases. CDR3 length equals 14 residues. Germline values: CDR1 MGHRA, CDR2 YSYEKL. CDR3 protein: CASSPVGQPYGYTF. For the CDR3, the DNA is TGCGCCAGCAGCCCTGTAGGACAACCCTATGGCTACACCTTC.

The chain recombines TRBV7-9 with TRBJ1-2; tentative D call: TRBD1 (5 bases). V lost 5 bases and J 2 bases, leaving 15 bases between the germline ends. Germline CDR1 and CDR2: SEHNR and FQNEAQ (reference sequence). This CDR3 region has 15 residues. The CDR3 is CASSPLLRDNYGYTF. Written as DNA, the CDR3 is TGTGCCAGCAGCCCACTTCTCCGGGACAACTATGGCTACACCTTC.

This clonotype was seen a few times. This CDR3 is CASSLWAGELFF. DNA of the CDR3: TGTGCCAGCAGCTTGTGGGCAGGGGAACTGTTCTTC. The rearrangement uses TRBV7-8 and TRBJ2-1; possibly TRBD1 for D (6 bases). This CDR3 contains 12 residues. Germline V gene lookup returns CDR1 SGHVS and CDR2 FQNEAQ. Trimming shortened V by 3 bases and J by 15 bases, and 15 bases separated the two germline ends.

The genes are TRBV5-1 and TRBJ2-4; weak D call: TRBD2 (5 bases). Germline V gene data show CDR1 as SGHRS and CDR2 as YFSETQ. The CDR3 is made up of 14 amino acids. The germline V and J ends were trimmed by 4 bases and 9 bases, with 17 bases remaining between them. The CDR3 sequence: CASSPPAGEGIQYF. The CDR3 bases are TGCGCCAGCAGCCCCCCCGCAGGCGAGGGCATTCAGTACTTC.

As DNA, the CDR3 is TGTGCCAGCAGTCCCTCCGGGACTCAAATCGGCTACACCTTC. Its protein is CASSPSGTQIGYTF. The V and J genes are TRBV28 and TRBJ1-2, with a weak D call TRBD1 (5 bases). Germline V CDR1 and CDR2: MDHEN, SYDVKM. CDR3 size: 14 residues. The V gene lost 5 bases and the J gene lost 8 bases, with 18 bases spanning the gap.

V and J are TRBV20-1 and TRBJ1-2; no clear D gene. Germline V lookup: CDR1 DFQATT, CDR2 SNEGSKA (reference sequence). This CDR3 has 12 amino acids. The V end lost 6 bases, the J end lost 4 bases, and 12 bases lay between the germline ends. This CDR3 reads CSAGEPAYGYTF. The CDR3 DNA is TGCAGTGCCGGGGAGCCAGCCTATGGCTACACCTTC.

The chain combines TRBV20-1 with TRBJ2-1; weak D call: TRBD2 (5 bases). Germline loops: CDR1 DFQATT, CDR2 SNEGSKA (reference sequence). V shed 6 bases and J shed 0 bases, with 12 bases lying between them. The CDR3 is made up of 14 amino acids. In DNA form, the CDR3 reads TGCAGTGCGCAAGGACTTGGCTCCTACAATGAGCAGTTCTTC. Amino acid sequence: CSAQGLGSYNEQFF.

On this clonotype itself: The junction shows a germline mismatch at one end, possibly a read error. The chain links TRBV11-1 to TRBJ2-1, with D tentatively TRBD1 (6 bases). The CDR3 runs to 13 residues. Germline V CDR1 and CDR2: SGHAT, FQDESV (reference sequence). The CDR3 reads CAGSSSGAREQFF. CDR3 coding DNA: TGTGCCGGCAGCTCGTCAGGGGCCAGGGAGCAGTTCTTC. The full variable domain, in which reference TRBV11-1 and TRBJ2-1 provide the parts outside the CDR3, is EAEVAQSPRYKITEKSQAVAFWCDPISGHATLYWYRQILGQGPELLVQFQDESVVDDSQLPKDRFSAERLKGVDSTLKIQPAELGDSAMYLCAGSSSGAREQFFGPGTRLTVL.

V is TRBV28 and J is TRBJ2-3; 12 bases are a match to TRBD2. This CDR3 has 16 residues. Germline trimming cut 7 bases from V and 8 bases from J; bases unmatched to any gene: 13. Germline CDR1 reads MDHEN; CDR2 reads SYDVKM. The CDR3 loop reads CASTKYPSGGARTQYF. The CDR3 DNA reads TGTGCCAGCACCAAATATCCTAGCGGGGGGGCACGTACGCAGTATTTT. The whole variable domain, remainder taken from reference TRBV28 and TRBJ2-3, is DVKVTQSSRYLVKRTGEKVFLECVQDMDHENMFWYRQDPGLGLRLIYFSYDVKMKEKGDIPEGYSVSREKKERFSLILESASTNQTSMYLCASTKYPSGGARTQYFGPGTRLTVL.

This chain connects TRBV24-1 to TRBJ2-7, with D unresolved. This CDR3 spans 14 amino acids. The ends were cut back, 6 bases at V and 3 bases at J, with 14 bases in the middle. Germline V gene lookup returns CDR1 KGHDR and CDR2 SFDVKD. Written as DNA, the CDR3 is TGTGCCACCAGTCCTGAGAGGACCCTCTACGAGCAGTACTTC. This sequence encodes CATSPERTLYEQYF.

The V call is TRBV10-3, the J call TRBJ2-1; no reliable D call. From germline, CDR1 is ENHRY and CDR2 SYGVKD. The CDR3 totals 12 residues. V was cut by 3 bases and J by 5 bases, with 5 bases left in between. CDR3: CAISESHNEQFF. In DNA, the CDR3 is TGTGCCATCAGTGAAAGCCACAATGAGCAGTTCTTC.

The chain uses TRBV28 and TRBJ2-7; 7 bases agree with TRBD1. Germline V CDR1 and CDR2: MDHEN, SYDVKM. Trimming cost V 3 bases and J 7 bases; bases outside gene matches: 15. This CDR3 has 16 residues. The CDR3 DNA is TGTGCCAGCAGTTTCCAGGACAGGATCGCGGGTTATGAGCAGTACTTC. It translates to CASSFQDRIAGYEQYF.

This chain uses TRBV6-6 with TRBJ2-1; D possibly corresponds to TRBD1 (6 bases). This CDR3 region has 14 residues. V dropped 1 base and J dropped 2 bases, with 6 bases sitting between them. CDR1 is MNHNY and CDR2 is SVGAGI in the germline V gene (reference sequence). The DNA of the CDR3 is TGTGCCAGCAGTTACTACAGGGCCTACAATGAGCAGTTCTTC. This encodes CASSYYRAYNEQFF.

The J gene is TRBJ2-1, the V gene TRBV2, with TRBD2 identical over 8 bases. This CDR3 spans 15 amino acids. The junction had 16 bases not matched to a gene; V was cut back by 9 bases and J by 9 bases. Germline values: CDR1 SNHLY, CDR2 FYNNEI. The CDR3 loop is CASTRLAWDRGEQFF. The CDR3 DNA is TGTGCCAGTACTCGACTAGCGTGGGATCGGGGTGAGCAGTTCTTC.

The genes are TRBV24-1 and TRBJ2-3; 10 bases fit TRBD2. The germline V gene has CDR1 KGHDR and CDR2 SFDVKD. The CDR3 consists of 16 residues. Germline trimming cut 1 base from V and 4 bases from J; bases unmatched to any gene: 4. The DNA of the CDR3 is TGTGCCACCAGTGATTTAAGCGGGGGGGCCCCAGATACGCAGTATTTT. It specifies CATSDLSGGAPDTQYF.

The chain combines TRBV5-4 with TRBJ1-6; 7 nucleotides align to TRBD1. V gave up 5 bases and J gave up 9 bases; unmatched junction bases: 5. CDR1 SGHNT and CDR2 YYREEE come from the germline V gene (reference sequence). CDR3 length: 13 amino acids. The CDR3 DNA follows: TGTGCCAGCAGACCACAGGGGAGTTCACCCCTCCACTTT. Its protein is CASRPQGSSPLHF. The variable domain in full, completed from reference TRBV5-4 and TRBJ1-6, reads ETGVTQSPTHLIKTRGQQVTLRCSSQSGHNTVSWYQQALGQGPQFIFQYYREEENGRGNFPPRFSGLQFPNYSSELNVNALELDDSALYLCASRPQGSSPLHFGNGTRLTVT.

The V gene is TRBV28, the J gene TRBJ2-1, with 13 bases fitting TRBD2. The CDR3 runs to 17 residues. V trimming: 9 bases; J trimming: 2 bases; junction bases outside the gene matches: 10. Germline CDR1 and CDR2: MDHEN and SYDVKM. The CDR3 protein is CASLLAGGPVAYNEQFF. CDR3 nucleotides: TGTGCCAGTCTACTAGCGGGGGGGCCGGTCGCCTACAATGAGCAGTTCTTC.

Only one count was recorded for this clonotype. The germline gene is not matched at one end of the junction; a read error may be the cause. The chain combines TRBV6-6 with TRBJ2-7; perhaps D is TRBD1 or TRBD2 (5 bases each). Per the germline V gene, CDR1 is MNHNY and CDR2 is SVGAGI (reference sequence). The CDR3 runs 14 residues. The CDR3 region is CASSTATKGPEQHF. CDR3 coding DNA: TGTGCCAGCAGTACCGCAACGAAGGGACCGGAGCAGCACTTC.

This clonotype was counted a few times. The chain has TRBV7-2 and TRBJ1-2; D is uncertain. CDR3 length equals 17 residues. V was clipped by 4 bases and J by 0 bases, with 18 bases between them. Germline loops: CDR1 SGHTA, CDR2 FQGNSA. The CDR3 DNA follows: TGTGCCAGCAGCTCATCCCTCAGGACTTCGTCTAACTATGGCTACACCTTC. Its translation is CASSSSLRTSSNYGYTF.

V is TRBV4-3 and J is TRBJ1-1; possible D gene TRBD1, 6 bases. The germline gives CDR1 LGHNA, CDR2 YSLEER. The CDR3 loop spans 13 amino acids. Trimming removed 3 bases at V and 3 bases at J, with 8 bases between. The CDR3 DNA reads TGCGCCAGCAGCCACGGACAGTACACTGAAGCTTTCTTT. This encodes CASSHGQYTEAFF.